This TCR beta chain was sequenced in a study of T cell clonotyping in hematopoietic cell transplantation. Time point described: recipient sample about 28 days before transplant, after cytoreduction. Recipient blood drawn about 28 days pretransplant and days 30, 100, 180 after. The protocol was immunoSEQ multiplex PCR, while the TCRdb copy is restricted to in-frame clones and leaves out a portion. The data hold about 6,800 clones, with almost 90% observed a single time. V shed 3 bases and J 7 bases; nucleotides not matched to a gene: 6. Looked up from germline, CDR1 is MGHDK and CDR2 is SYGVNS. The CDR3 runs 14 residues.

Sequenced here: peripheral blood mononuclear cells, sampled before stem cell transplant. This receptor was taken from a man under 40 with acute myeloid leukemia. Some clones in this sample may be carry-over from other donors' samples. The chain combines TRBV25-1 with TRBJ1-5, with 7 bases that match TRBD1. Here the CDR3 DNA reads TGTGCCAGCAGTGACTACAGGGGTTCACAGCCCCAGCATTTT. Its translation: CASSDYRGSQPQHF. Together with reference TRBV25-1 and TRBJ1-5, the CDR3 gives the full variable domain: EADIYQTPRYLVIGTGKKITLECSQTMGHDKMYWYQQDPGMELHLIHYSYGVNSTEKGDLSSESTVSRIRTEHFPLTLESARPSHTSQYLCASSDYRGSQPQHFGDGTRLSIL.